The 14 T cell receptor beta chains below come from one sample, sequenced in a study of blood T cell repertoires in COVID-19. Repertoires were generated with immunoSEQ multiplex PCR, while TCRdb's copy carries only in-frame clones and drops some. The sample holds hundreds of thousands of clones, about 90% seen once. The specimen was PBMCs or T cells enriched from blood (not recorded which). Receptor source: a man between 40 and 49 years old in a cohort exposed to, infected with or recovered from COVID-19 (not recorded which).

J is TRBJ1-3 and V is TRBV3-1 (or the pseudogene TRBV3-2), with TRBD1 matching over 7 bases. This CDR3 contains 15 residues. J was trimmed by 1 base and V by 4 bases; bases with no gene match: 4. Germline V CDR1 and CDR2: LGHDT, YNNKEL (reference sequence). The CDR3: CASSRATGSGNTIYF. DNA of the CDR3: TGTGCCAGCAGCCGAGCGACAGGGTCTGGAAACACCATATATTTT.

This rearrangement joins TRBV11-1 to TRBJ2-7; D possibly corresponds to TRBD2 (6 bases). Germline CDR1 SGHAT, CDR2 FQDESV (reference sequence). The CDR3 sequence is 13 residues long. With 5 bases removed from V and 1 base from J, the gap between germline ends came to 9 bases. This CDR3 is CASSMDYSYEQYF. Here the CDR3 DNA reads TGTGCCAGCAGCATGGACTATTCCTACGAGCAGTACTTC.

The V and J genes are TRBV3-1 (or the pseudogene TRBV3-2) and TRBJ2-3; 13 bases fit TRBD2. The CDR3 totals 16 residues. Germline CDR1 and CDR2: LGHDT and YNNKEL (reference sequence). The V and J ends lost 4 bases and 7 bases, in that order; junction bases with no gene match: 8. The CDR3 region has the DNA TGTGCCAGCAGCCCCCAGGGGACTAGCGGGACCCATACGCAGTATTTT. Amino acid sequence: CASSPQGTSGTHTQYF.

The V gene is TRBV18, the J gene TRBJ1-1; TRBD1 agrees at 7 bases. With V trimmed by 3 bases and J by 7 bases, 5 bases remained unmatched. The CDR3 is 13 residues long. Germline-derived CDR1 and CDR2 are KGHSH and LQKENI. CDR3 region: CASSPDRRNEAFF. CDR3 bases: TGTGCCAGCTCACCGGACAGGAGAAATGAAGCTTTCTTT.

The chain uses TRBV3-1 (or the pseudogene TRBV3-2) and TRBJ2-1; a possible D gene is TRBD2 (6 bases). CDR1 LGHDT and CDR2 YNNKEL come from the germline V gene (reference sequence). The V and J ends lost 4 bases and 7 bases respectively, with 20 bases between them. The CDR3 contains 16 residues. The chain's CDR3 is CASSPEEGALLNEQFF. DNA of the CDR3: TGTGCCAGCAGCCCGGAGGAGGGAGCTCTTCTGAATGAGCAGTTCTTC.

This clone was counted once. The CDR3 here is CASSPLGTQNTEAFF. The CDR3, as DNA: TGTGCCAGCAGCCCTTTGGGGACTCAGAACACTGAAGCTTTCTTT. This chain links TRBV5-6 with TRBJ1-1, with a possible D match to TRBD1 (5 bases). V was trimmed by 4 bases and J by 1 base, leaving 14 bases between them. Germline CDR1 SGHDT, CDR2 YYEEEE. This CDR3 is built from 15 residues.

Only one count was recorded for this clone. J is TRBJ1-6 and V is TRBV6-5; D perhaps matches TRBD1 (6 bases). Trimming removed 5 bases at V and 7 bases at J, with 15 bases between. Looked up from germline, CDR1 is MNHEY and CDR2 is SVGAGI. This CDR3 contains 15 residues. The CDR3 here is CASSPRDIRNSPLHF. In DNA, the CDR3 is TGTGCCAGCAGTCCCCGGGACATTAGAAATTCACCCCTCCACTTT.

The V and J genes are TRBV7-2 and TRBJ2-7, with 9 bases that match TRBD1. The V segment lost 2 bases and the J segment 7 bases; nucleotides outside the gene matches: 15. This CDR3 comprises 17 residues. From germline, CDR1 is SGHTA and CDR2 FQGNSA. CDR3 loop: CASSLWTSRQGVKEQYF. The CDR3, as DNA: TGTGCCAGCAGCTTATGGACTTCGAGACAGGGGGTGAAGGAGCAGTACTTC.

The V and J genes are TRBV6-4 and TRBJ1-2, with TRBD1 matching over 9 bases. Per the germline V gene, CDR1 is MRHNA and CDR2 is SNTAGT. V trimming: 5 bases; J trimming: 3 bases; junction bases outside the gene matches: 13. This CDR3 is 17 amino acids long. The DNA for the CDR3 is TGTGCCAGCAGTATACCTAACAGGGGGCGCGACCACTATGGCTACACCTTC. It translates to CASSIPNRGRDHYGYTF.

CDR3 residues: CASSRDRVLGQPQHF. In DNA, the CDR3 is TGTGCCAGCAGCCGGGACAGGGTGCTTGGGCAGCCCCAGCATTTT. The V call is TRBV5-8, the J call TRBJ1-5, with 9 nucleotides matching TRBD1. The V segment lost 4 bases and the J segment 7 bases; nucleotides outside the gene matches: 9. Germline values: CDR1 SGHTS, CDR2 YDEGEE. The CDR3 is 15 residues long.

CDR3 DNA: TGTGCCAGCAGCTCGGCACGAGGTCTCTCTGGGGCCAACGTCCTGACTTTC. Translated, it gives CASSSARGLSGANVLTF. V gene TRBV5-4 combines with J gene TRBJ2-6, with D unresolved. The CDR3 has 17 residues. The V gene's germline CDR1 is SGHNT and CDR2 YYREEE (reference sequence). Deletions cut 3 bases from V and 0 bases from J, with 13 bases between.

The chain employs TRBV3-1 (or the pseudogene TRBV3-2) and TRBJ2-3; 13 bases align to TRBD2. There are 16 residues in the CDR3. The junction had 9 bases not matched to a gene; V was cut back by 4 bases and J by 8 bases. From germline, CDR1 is LGHDT and CDR2 YNNKEL (reference sequence). Here the CDR3 reads CASSPTLAGGRGTQYF. DNA for the CDR3: TGTGCCAGCAGCCCTACACTAGCGGGAGGGCGGGGTACGCAGTATTTT.

V and J are TRBV2 and TRBJ2-7; 7 bases map to TRBD1. The CDR3 consists of 13 residues. CDR1 and CDR2 (germline): SNHLY, FYNNEI. J lost 0 bases, V lost 4 bases, and 0 bases had no gene match. As DNA, the CDR3 is TGTGCCAGCAGTGGGGACAGCTCCTACGAGCAGTACTTC. Its protein product is CASSGDSSYEQYF.

As for this clone: One junction end does not reproduce the germline sequence, and a read error may be involved. The chain couples TRBV28 to TRBJ1-2; D not certain. Germline CDR1 MDHEN, CDR2 SYDVKM. The CDR3 loop spans 11 amino acids. The CDR3 sequence: CGTGDNYGYTF. CDR3 nucleotides: TGCGGAACCGGGGATAACTATGGCTACACCTTC.